This is a list of T cell receptor beta chains from one sample in a study of cytomegalovirus exposure and HLA in healthy donors. TCRdb's copy holds only in-frame clones and misses some; the assay was immunoSEQ multiplex PCR. The sample shows 240,000 or so clones, around 76% of them seen only once. The sample comprised PBMCs. The receptors derive from a woman aged 40-49 years in good health and CMV-seropositive. Both conserved end residues are part of each CDR3.

>TRBJ2-3|TRBV7-3
CASTPGQPFDTQYF
>TRBJ2-7|TRBV7-2
CASTRGGSNEQYF
>TRBJ1-2|TRBV7-2
CASSLGSGYNLYGYTF
>TRBJ2-7|TRBV7-8
CASSSTSGRAGYEQYF
>TRBJ1-6|TRBV27
CASMVTGHLLNSPLHF
>TRBJ2-1|TRBV7-2
CASSPRLAGYNEQFF
>TRBJ2-7|TRBV14
CASSQPGLAGGTFEQYF
>TRBJ1-5|TRBV2
CASFPSGMGNQPQHF
>TRBJ2-2|TRBV6-5
CASSRTSPITGELFF
>TRBJ1-2|TRBV11-2
CASSLGAGGGLRGYTF
>TRBJ2-7|TRBV21-1
CASSSYRGYSYEQYF
>TRBJ1-1|TRBV16
CASSPWRGNTEAFF
>TRBJ1-2|TRBV2
CASYDPGQGFDGYTF
>TRBJ2-3|TRBV30
CAWSPQTSGGPDTQYF
>TRBJ2-5|TRBV7-2
CASSAGRETQYF